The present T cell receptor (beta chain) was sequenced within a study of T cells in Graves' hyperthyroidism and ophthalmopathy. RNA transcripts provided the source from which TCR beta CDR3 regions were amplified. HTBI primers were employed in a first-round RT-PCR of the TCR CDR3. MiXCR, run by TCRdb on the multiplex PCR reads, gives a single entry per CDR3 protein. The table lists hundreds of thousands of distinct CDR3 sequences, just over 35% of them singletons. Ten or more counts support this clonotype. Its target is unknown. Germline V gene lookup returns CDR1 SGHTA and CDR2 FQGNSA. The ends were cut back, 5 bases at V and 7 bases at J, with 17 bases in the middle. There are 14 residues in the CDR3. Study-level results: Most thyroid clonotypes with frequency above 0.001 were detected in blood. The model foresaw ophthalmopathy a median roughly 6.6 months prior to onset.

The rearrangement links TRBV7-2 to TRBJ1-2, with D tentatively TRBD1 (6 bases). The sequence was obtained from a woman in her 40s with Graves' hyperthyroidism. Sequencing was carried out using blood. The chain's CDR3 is CASSRKAGAVGYTF. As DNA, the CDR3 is TGTGCCAGCAGCCGAAAGGCAGGGGCTGTTGGCTACACCTTC.